This record looks at one T cell receptor beta chain sequence and its context. The CDR3 covers 15 residues. Trimming at V came to 1 base and at J to 1 base, leaving 1 base not matched to a gene. From germline, CDR1 is SNHLY and CDR2 FYNNEI. Clones were sequenced by immunoSEQ multiplex PCR, and TCRdb holds only the in-frame ones, with some missing. The table has 25,000 to 35,000 clones, about nine tenths seen once. The entry originates in a study of T cell changes during pregnancy in multiple sclerosis. The input for sequencing was CD8+ T cells from peripheral blood mononuclear cells, taken in the second trimester of pregnancy. J is TRBJ2-7 and V is TRBV2; 10 bases map to TRBD1. The receptor comes from a female donor with multiple sclerosis, enrolled in a pregnancy study. Here the CDR3 reads CASSEGTGGSYEQYF. The CDR3 bases are TGTGCCAGCAGTGAAGGGACAGGGGGATCCTACGAGCAGTACTTC.